Sequencing of this T cell receptor beta chain was carried out in a study of post-analysis software for immune sequencing data. Study-wide results and limits: TRBV5-6, TRBV5-1 and TRBV20-1 belonged to a set of a handful of TRBV segments that were more frequent in patients than controls. By F measure, strong co-clustering occurred among samples prepared in the same batch.

Between the trimmed V and J ends, which lost 1 base and 8 bases, there was a span of 6 bases. The germline gives CDR1 MGHRA, CDR2 YSYEKL. The CDR3 extends over 12 amino acids. Included in the TCR beta cDNA libraries were unique molecular identifiers. Using its own MiXCR run on the PCR reads, TCRdb lists one record per CDR3 protein. The sample has about 570,000 distinct CDR3 sequences, around 34% seen once. As to this clonotype: The antigen remains undetermined.

The sample taken for sequencing was blood. The TCR was taken from a girl aged 2-17 years with multiple sclerosis. This chain joins TRBV4-1 and TRBJ2-4; D not certain. CDR3 DNA sequence: TGCGCCAGCAGCCAAGTTAAGCACATTCAGTACTTC. Its translation: CASSQVKHIQYF.